The source of this TCR beta chain is a study of radiotherapy plus CTLA-4 blockade in lung cancer (dated 2018 in TCRdb). For context, the study as a whole: Among enrolled patients, about 19% had an objective response and 31% reached disease control.

In this study, focal radiation therapy paired with CTLA-4 blockade (ipilimumab) was tested in patients who had chemo-refractory metastatic non-small-cell lung cancer. Taken from cysteine to phenylalanine, the CDR3 has 16 residues. The read is trimmed to its CDR3 DNA, 48 bases read in frame from base 1. The V end loses 5 bases and the J end loses 3 bases, and a stretch of 20 bases separates them. Per the germline V gene, SGHTA is the CDR1 and FQGNSA is the CDR2. What the work shows at the level of the full study, not this receptor alone: Increased serum interferon-beta after radiation, together with early dynamic changes in blood T cell clones, were reported to be the strongest predictors of response. After treatment with radiotherapy and ipilimumab, TCR clones that originated in tumors expanded in peripheral blood.

Library preparation used the immunoSEQ multiplex PCR assay. What TCRdb holds here is the immuneACCESS table cut down to in-frame rearrangements. Part of the clones is not present; checked against another copy, under half of the missing clones reflect an unresolved V gene, and the others are unexplained. The sample table lists tens of thousands of clones, about 80% of them with a count of one. Of the sample, roughly 0.87% is held by the ten largest clones. This clone appeared a few times. The antigen it recognizes is unknown. No much larger clonotype is one base removed from it; base qualities were not supplied.

The sequence joins TRBV7-2 to TRBJ2-7; the D segment might be TRBD1 or TRBD2, since each matches 6 bases. The source of this sequence is a human donor with non-small cell lung cancer who had stable disease on radiotherapy plus ipilimumab. The specimen was peripheral blood, collected from a patient treated with radiotherapy plus ipilimumab. The CDR3 sequence is CASSPGERLVRYEQYF. The sequence in DNA is TGTGCCAGCAGCCCAGGGGAGAGACTAGTACGCTACGAGCAGTACTTC.